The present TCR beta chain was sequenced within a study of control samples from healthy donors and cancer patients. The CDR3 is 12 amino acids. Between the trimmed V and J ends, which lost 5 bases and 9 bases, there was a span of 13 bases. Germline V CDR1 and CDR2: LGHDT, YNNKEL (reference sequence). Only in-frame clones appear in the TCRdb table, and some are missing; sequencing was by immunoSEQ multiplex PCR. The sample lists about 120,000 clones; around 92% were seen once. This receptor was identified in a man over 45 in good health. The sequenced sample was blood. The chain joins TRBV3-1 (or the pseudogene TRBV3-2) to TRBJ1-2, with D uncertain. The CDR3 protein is CASSNSRWSYTF. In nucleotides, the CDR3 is TGTGCCAGCAGCAATTCCCGGTGGAGCTACACCTTC.